This is a list of T cell receptor beta chains from one sample in a study of metastatic and nonmetastatic thyroid tumors. MiXCR re-clonotyped the PCR reads for TCRdb. The top ten clones hold roughly a tenth of a sample with about 59,000 clones, 15% to 20% of them seen once. The sequenced sample consisted of blood. These receptors were taken from a male donor with papillary thyroid cancer or a benign thyroid nodule (not recorded which). Some clones in this sample may be carry-over from other donors' samples. The CDR3 runs from the conserved cysteine through the conserved F or W. Each record gives: J gene, D gene, clone size, V gene, CDR3 DNA, CDR3 protein. D genes are given only for firm matches. Expanded clones are given a class, and other clones once, few, many or no size at all.

TRBJ1-1 . many TRBV12-3/TRBV12-4 TGTGCCAGCAGTCCGCAGGACCACGGGGCTTTCTTT CASSPQDHGAFF
TRBJ1-3 . many TRBV4-1 TGCGCCAGCAGCCAAGAAGGTCCCGATTCGACCCAGAGCTCTGGAAACACCATATATTTT CASSQEGPDSTQSSGNTIYF
TRBJ2-1 TRBD1 many TRBV5-1 TGCGCCAGCAGCCCGGGGACAGCCTCTAAGGGGAATGAGCAGTTCTTC CASSPGTASKGNEQFF
TRBJ1-1 . many TRBV5-1 TGCGCCAGCACCCCGACAGTGGCGAACACTGAAGCTTTCTTT CASTPTVANTEAFF
TRBJ2-7 TRBD2 . TRBV28 TGTGCCAGCAGAGAACCCGGCGGACTAGCGTGGGCCGACTACGAGCAGCACTTC CASREPGGLAWADYEQHF
TRBJ2-6 . . TRBV4-1 TGCGCCAGCAGCCAAGATAGGGGCTCTGTGGCCAACCTCCTGACTTTC CASSQDRGSVANLLTF
TRBJ2-1 . many TRBV4-1 TGCGCCAGCAGCCATCCGGCCCCGGGGAAGCCCTACAATGAGCAGTTCTTC CASSHPAPGKPYNEQFF
TRBJ2-3 . few TRBV6-6 TGTGCCAGCAGTTACCGAATGGGGGGTTCAGGGGGTACGCAGTATTTT CASSYRMGGSGGTQYF
TRBJ2-1 . many TRBV4-1 TGCGCCAGCAGCCCATGGGACCAGCCCAACAATGAGCAGTTCTTC CASSPWDQPNNEQFF
TRBJ1-1 . many TRBV10-2 TGCGCCAGCAGTGATGGGGGGAACACTGAAGCTTTCTTT CASSDGGNTEAFF
TRBJ1-5 . many TRBV28 TGTGCCAGCAAAGGGACCGCCACCAGCAATCAGCCCCAGCATTTT CASKGTATSNQPQHF
TRBJ1-3 . many TRBV11-1 TGTGCCAGCAGCCATCCCCCCAGGCTGAGCTCTGGAAACACCATATATTTT CASSHPPRLSSGNTIYF
TRBJ2-3 TRBD1 many TRBV19 TGTGCCAGTAGTTCCACAGGGGCAGATACGCAGTATTTT CASSSTGADTQYF
TRBJ2-2 . many TRBV5-6 TGTGCCAGCAGCCCCTTACGCGCGAACACCGGGGAGCTGTTTTTT CASSPLRANTGELFF
TRBJ1-3 . many TRBV29-1 TGCAGCGCCTCGACAGGAACCTCTGGAAACACCATATATTTT CSASTGTSGNTIYF
TRBJ1-2 . few TRBV27 TGTGCCAGCAGTTTTGGTTCGGGCAGGGGTACGGATGGCTACACCTTC CASSFGSGRGTDGYTF
TRBJ2-3 . many TRBV6-4 TGTGCCAGCTTCGTCGGCGCATCAGATACGCAGTATTTT CASFVGASDTQYF
TRBJ1-3 . . TRBV12-3/TRBV12-4 TGTGCCAGCATGGACGGGTCTTCTAGAAACACCATATATTTT CASMDGSSRNTIYF
TRBJ2-1 TRBD2 many TRBV11-3 TGTGCCAGCAGCGACGGGACTAGCGGGGATAATGAGCAGTTCTTC CASSDGTSGDNEQFF
TRBJ2-1 . many TRBV24-1 TGTGCCACCAGTGATGGCGTCTTCAATGAGCAGTTCTTC CATSDGVFNEQFF
TRBJ1-2 . many TRBV5-6 TGTGCCAGCAGCCGTTCCCTTGGCTACACCTTC CASSRSLGYTF
TRBJ2-3 TRBD1 many TRBV6-1 TGTGCCAGCAGTTCCCGGACAGGGGCAGATACGCAGTATTTT CASSSRTGADTQYF
TRBJ1-1 . many TRBV12-3/TRBV12-4 TGTGCCAGCAGTTTAAACAGGGCGAGCACTGAAGCTTTCTTT CASSLNRASTEAFF
TRBJ2-3 . . TRBV9 TGTGCCAGCAGCGTAGTTGCGATTAGCACAGATACGCAGTATTTC CASSVVAISTDTQYF
TRBJ2-1 . many TRBV27 TGTGCCAGCAGTTGGCTCTCCTACAATGAGCAGTTCTTC CASSWLSYNEQFF
TRBJ2-7 . . TRBV6-1 TGTGCCATCACCTTGGAGGGCGAGCAGTACTTC CAITLEGEQYF
TRBJ2-2 . . TRBV3-1 TGTGCCAGCAGCCCGCTTACAGGGACCGGGGAGCTGTTTTTT CASSPLTGTGELFF
TRBJ2-3 TRBD2 many TRBV29-1 TGCAGCGTTGTATATCTGGGACTAGTGGTGAGAGATACGCAGTATTTT CSVVYLGLVVRDTQYF
TRBJ2-3 . many TRBV5-1 TGCGCCAGCAGCTTTGGGCTAGCTACCACAGATACGCAGTATTTT CASSFGLATTDTQYF
TRBJ2-1 . many TRBV13 TGTGCCAGCACCTTAGGGCGGAACTACAATGAGCAGTTCTTC CASTLGRNYNEQFF
TRBJ2-5 TRBD2 many TRBV20-1 TGCAGTGCTAGAGAGGCTAGCGGGGGGAACCAAGAGACCCAGTACTTC CSAREASGGNQETQYF
TRBJ2-5 TRBD2 many TRBV4-3 TGCGCCAGCAGCCAAGAGGCCGGGACTACTGTTAAAGAGACCCAGTACTTC CASSQEAGTTVKETQYF
TRBJ2-1 TRBD2 . TRBV11-2 TGTGCCAGCATCCCGCTAGCGGGGAGAACTTACAATGAGCAGTTCTTT CASIPLAGRTYNEQFF
TRBJ1-5 . many TRBV6-1 TGTGCCAGCACCGAACGGTTTGAGAGCAATCAGCCCCAGCATTTT CASTERFESNQPQHF
TRBJ2-1 TRBD2 few TRBV7-3 TGTGCCAGCAGCTTATCTAGCGGGCCAAACAATGAGCAGTTCTTC CASSLSSGPNNEQFF
TRBJ2-1 TRBD1 many TRBV7-3 TGTGCCAGCAGCGCCCGGGACAGGGGCTCGTATGAGCAGTTCTTC CASSARDRGSYEQFF
TRBJ1-5 . many TRBV12-3/TRBV12-4 TGTGCCAGCAGACCCGGACAGTTTAATCAGCCCCAGCATTTT CASRPGQFNQPQHF
TRBJ1-1 . many TRBV10-3 TGTGCCATCAGTGATAAGCAGCTTCGGTCCACTGAAGCTTTCTTT CAISDKQLRSTEAFF
TRBJ1-6 . many TRBV20-1 TGCAGTGCTAGAGAGGGGGCCACCAATTCACCCCTCCACTTT CSAREGATNSPLHF
TRBJ2-1 TRBD2 many TRBV28 TGTGCCAGCAGGACCTTCGGGGGGGGCAATGAGCAGTTCTTC CASRTFGGGNEQFF
TRBJ2-3 TRBD2 many TRBV12-3/TRBV12-4 TGTGCCAGCAGAGGACTAGCGGGGGACACAGATACGCAGTATTTT CASRGLAGDTDTQYF
TRBJ1-5 . . TRBV6-6 TGTGCCAGCAGTTACCGGTATAGCAATCAGCCCCAGCATTTT CASSYRYSNQPQHF
TRBJ2-7 . many TRBV11-2 TGTGCCAGCAGCTTAGTTGGAGGGTGGTCACAATACGAGCAGTACTTC CASSLVGGWSQYEQYF
TRBJ2-2 TRBD1 . TRBV4-1 TGCGCCAGCAGAGTATCACAACAGGGGATCTGGGAGCTGTTTTTT CASRVSQQGIWELFF
TRBJ2-3 TRBD1 once TRBV7-2 TGTGCCAGCAGCTTACTCGTATATGGGATACAGGGGTCGACCACAGATACGCAGTATTTT CASSLLVYGIQGSTTDTQYF
TRBJ2-7 TRBD2 many TRBV7-8 TGTGCCAGCAGCTCTAGCGGGGACATCTACGAGCAGTACTTC CASSSSGDIYEQYF
TRBJ2-5 . few TRBV5-6 TGTGCCAGCAGCTCCCCGGGGGCAGTCCAAGAGACCCAGTACTTC CASSSPGAVQETQYF
TRBJ2-7 TRBD1 . TRBV7-9 TGTGCCAGCAGGGTGACAGGGACCAACTACGAGCAGTACTTC CASRVTGTNYEQYF
TRBJ1-4 TRBD1 many TRBV3-1 TGTGCCAGCAGCCAGGCCGGGACAGGGGGATCAACTAATGAAAAACTGTTTTTT CASSQAGTGGSTNEKLFF